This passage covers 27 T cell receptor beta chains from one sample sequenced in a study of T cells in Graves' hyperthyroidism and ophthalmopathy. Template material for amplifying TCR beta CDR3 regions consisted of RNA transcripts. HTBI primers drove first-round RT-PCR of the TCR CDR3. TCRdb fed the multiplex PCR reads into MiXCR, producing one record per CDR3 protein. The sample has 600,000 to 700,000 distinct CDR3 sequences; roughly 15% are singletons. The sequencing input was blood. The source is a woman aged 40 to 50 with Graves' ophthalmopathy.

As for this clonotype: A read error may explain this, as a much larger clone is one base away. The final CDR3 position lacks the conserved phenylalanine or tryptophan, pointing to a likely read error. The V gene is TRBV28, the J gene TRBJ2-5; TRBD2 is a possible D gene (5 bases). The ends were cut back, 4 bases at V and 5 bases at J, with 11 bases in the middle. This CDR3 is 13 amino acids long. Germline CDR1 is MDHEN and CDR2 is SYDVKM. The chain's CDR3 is CASSSTMLETQYS. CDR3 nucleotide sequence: TGTGCCAGCAGTTCGACTATGCTGGAGACCCAGTACTCC.

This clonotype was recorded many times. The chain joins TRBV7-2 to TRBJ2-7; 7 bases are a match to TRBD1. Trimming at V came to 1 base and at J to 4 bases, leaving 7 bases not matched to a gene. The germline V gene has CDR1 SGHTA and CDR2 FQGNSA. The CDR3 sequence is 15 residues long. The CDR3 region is CASSLGPGGLYEQYF. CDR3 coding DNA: TGTGCCAGCAGCTTAGGCCCAGGGGGTCTGTACGAGCAGTACTTC. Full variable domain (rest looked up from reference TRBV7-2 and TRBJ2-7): GAGVSQSPSNKVTEKGKDVELRCDPISGHTALYWYRQSLGQGLEFLIYFQGNSAPDKSGLPSDRFSAERTGGSVSTLTIQRTQQEDSAVYLCASSLGPGGLYEQYFGPGTRLTVT.

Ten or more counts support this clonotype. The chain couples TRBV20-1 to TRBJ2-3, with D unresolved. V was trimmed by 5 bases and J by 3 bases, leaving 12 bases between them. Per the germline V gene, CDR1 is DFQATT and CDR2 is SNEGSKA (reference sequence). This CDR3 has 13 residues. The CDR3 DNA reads TGCAGTGCTGGGGTCTACGAAACAGATACGCAGTATTTT. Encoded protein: CSAGVYETDTQYF.

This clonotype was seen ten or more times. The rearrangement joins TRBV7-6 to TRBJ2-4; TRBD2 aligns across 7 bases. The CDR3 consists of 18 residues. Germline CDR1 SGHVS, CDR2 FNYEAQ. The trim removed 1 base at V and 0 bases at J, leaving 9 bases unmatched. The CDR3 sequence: CASSLGTRTSLAKNIQYF. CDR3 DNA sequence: TGTGCCAGCAGCTTAGGGACTAGGACCTCCCTAGCCAAAAACATTCAGTACTTC.

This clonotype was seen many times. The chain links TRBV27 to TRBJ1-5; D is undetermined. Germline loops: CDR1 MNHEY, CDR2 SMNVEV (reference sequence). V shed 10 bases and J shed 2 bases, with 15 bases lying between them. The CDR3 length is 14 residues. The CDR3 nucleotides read TGTGCCAACCACGCCCGGGGAGGCAATCAGCCCCAGCATTTT. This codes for CANHARGGNQPQHF.

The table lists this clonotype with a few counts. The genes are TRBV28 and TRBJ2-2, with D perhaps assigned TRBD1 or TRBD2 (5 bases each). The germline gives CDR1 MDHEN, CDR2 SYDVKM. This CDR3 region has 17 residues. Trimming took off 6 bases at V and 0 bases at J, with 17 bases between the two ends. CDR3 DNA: TGTGCCAGCAGCGAGGCCCGGGGACGGTCGAACACCGGGGAGCTGTTTTTT. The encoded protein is CASSEARGRSNTGELFF.

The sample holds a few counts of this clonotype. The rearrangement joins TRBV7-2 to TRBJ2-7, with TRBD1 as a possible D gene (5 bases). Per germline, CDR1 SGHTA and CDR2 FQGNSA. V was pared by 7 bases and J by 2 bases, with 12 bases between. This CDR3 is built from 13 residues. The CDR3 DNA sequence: TGTGCCAGCACACCGCAGGGTGCCTACGAGCAGTACTTC. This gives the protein CASTPQGAYEQYF.

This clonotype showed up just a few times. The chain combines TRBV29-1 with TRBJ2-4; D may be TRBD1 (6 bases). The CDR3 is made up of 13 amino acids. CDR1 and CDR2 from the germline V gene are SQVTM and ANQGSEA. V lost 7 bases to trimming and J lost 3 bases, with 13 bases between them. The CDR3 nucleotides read TGCAGCGGGACAGAATTTGTCAAAAACATTCAGTACTTC. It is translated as CSGTEFVKNIQYF.

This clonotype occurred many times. The CDR3 loop is CSATRQGAYEQYF. CDR3 DNA sequence: TGCAGTGCAACGAGACAGGGGGCTTACGAGCAGTACTTC. The chain employs TRBV20-1 and TRBJ2-7; 10 nucleotides line up with TRBD1. There are 13 residues in the CDR3. V lost 6 bases, J lost 4 bases, and 6 bases stayed unmatched. The germline V gene has CDR1 DFQATT and CDR2 SNEGSKA (reference sequence).

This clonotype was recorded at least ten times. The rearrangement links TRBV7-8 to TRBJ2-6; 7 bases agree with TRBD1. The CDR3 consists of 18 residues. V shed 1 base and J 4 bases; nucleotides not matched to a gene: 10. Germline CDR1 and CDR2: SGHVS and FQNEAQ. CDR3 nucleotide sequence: TGTGCCAGCAGCTTAGGACAGGGCCTTCGGGCGGGGGCCAACGTCCTGACTTTC. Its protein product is CASSLGQGLRAGANVLTF.

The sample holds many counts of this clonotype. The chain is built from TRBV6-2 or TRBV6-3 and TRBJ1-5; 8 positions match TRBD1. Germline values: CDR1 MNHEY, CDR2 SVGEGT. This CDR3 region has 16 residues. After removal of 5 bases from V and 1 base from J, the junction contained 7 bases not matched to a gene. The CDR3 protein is CASSRTGGPSNQPQHF. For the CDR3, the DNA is TGTGCCAGCAGTCGTACAGGGGGGCCCAGCAATCAGCCCCAGCATTTT.

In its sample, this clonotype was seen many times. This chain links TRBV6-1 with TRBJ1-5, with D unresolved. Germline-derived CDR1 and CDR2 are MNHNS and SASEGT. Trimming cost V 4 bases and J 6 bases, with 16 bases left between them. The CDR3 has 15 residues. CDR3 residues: CASSVFSPPSQPQHF. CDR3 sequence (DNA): TGTGCCAGCAGTGTCTTCTCCCCGCCAAGTCAGCCCCAGCATTTT.

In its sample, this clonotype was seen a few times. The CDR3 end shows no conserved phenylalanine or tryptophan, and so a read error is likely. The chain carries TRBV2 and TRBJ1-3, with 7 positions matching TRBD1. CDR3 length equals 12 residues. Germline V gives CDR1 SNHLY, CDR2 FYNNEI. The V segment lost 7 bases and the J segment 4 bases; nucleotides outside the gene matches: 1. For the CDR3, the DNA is TGTGCCAGCATAGGGGGCGGAAACACCATATATTCT. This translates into CASIGGGNTIYS.

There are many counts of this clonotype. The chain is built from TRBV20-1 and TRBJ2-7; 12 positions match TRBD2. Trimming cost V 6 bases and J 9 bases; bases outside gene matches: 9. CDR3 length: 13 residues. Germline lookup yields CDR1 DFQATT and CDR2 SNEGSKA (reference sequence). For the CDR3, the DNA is TGCAGTGCCACTAGGACTAGCGGGAACGGGCAGTACTTC. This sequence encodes CSATRTSGNGQYF.

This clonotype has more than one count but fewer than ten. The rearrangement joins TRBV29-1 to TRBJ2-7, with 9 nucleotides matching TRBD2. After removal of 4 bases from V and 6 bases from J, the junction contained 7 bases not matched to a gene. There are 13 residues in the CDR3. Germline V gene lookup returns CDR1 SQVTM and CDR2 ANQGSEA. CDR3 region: CSVGKREDGEQYF. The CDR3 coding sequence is TGCAGCGTTGGAAAGCGGGAGGATGGCGAGCAGTACTTC.

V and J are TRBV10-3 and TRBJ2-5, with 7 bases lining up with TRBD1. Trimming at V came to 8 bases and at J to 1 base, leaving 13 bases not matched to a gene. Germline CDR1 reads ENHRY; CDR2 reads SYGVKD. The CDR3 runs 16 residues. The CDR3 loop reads CAIGDREKPSQETQYF. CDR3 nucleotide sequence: TGTGCCATCGGAGACAGGGAAAAACCTTCCCAAGAGACCCAGTACTTC.

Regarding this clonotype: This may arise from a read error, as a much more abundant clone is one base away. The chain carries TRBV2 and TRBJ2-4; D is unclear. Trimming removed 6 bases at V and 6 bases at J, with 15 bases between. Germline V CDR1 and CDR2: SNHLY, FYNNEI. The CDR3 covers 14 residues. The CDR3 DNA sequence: TGTGCCAGCAGATTAGCTGCCGTGGGAAACATTCAGTACTTC. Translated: CASRLAAVGNIQYF. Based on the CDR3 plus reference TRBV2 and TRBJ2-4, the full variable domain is EPEVTQTPSHQVTQMGQEVILRCVPISNHLYFYWYRQILGQKVEFLVSFYNNEISEKSEIFDDQFSVERPDGSNFTLKIRSTKLEDSAMYFCASRLAAVGNIQYFGAGTRLSVL.

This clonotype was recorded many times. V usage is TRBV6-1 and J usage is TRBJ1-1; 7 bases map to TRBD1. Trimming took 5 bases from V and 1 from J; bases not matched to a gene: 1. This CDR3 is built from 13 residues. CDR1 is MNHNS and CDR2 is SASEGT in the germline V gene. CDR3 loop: CASSHRGNTEAFF. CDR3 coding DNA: TGTGCCAGCAGTCACAGGGGGAACACTGAAGCTTTCTTT.

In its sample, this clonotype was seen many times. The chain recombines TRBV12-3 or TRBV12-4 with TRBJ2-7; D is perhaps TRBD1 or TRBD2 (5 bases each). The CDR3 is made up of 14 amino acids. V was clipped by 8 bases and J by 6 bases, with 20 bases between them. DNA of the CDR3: TGTGCCAGCGCGGTCAGGGTAGCGAATGGCGAGCAGTACTTC. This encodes CASAVRVANGEQYF.

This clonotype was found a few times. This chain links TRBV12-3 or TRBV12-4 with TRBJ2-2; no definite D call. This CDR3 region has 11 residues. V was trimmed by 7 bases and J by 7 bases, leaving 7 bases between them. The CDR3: CASTENGELFF. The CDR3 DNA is TGTGCCAGCACGGAGAACGGGGAGCTGTTTTTT.

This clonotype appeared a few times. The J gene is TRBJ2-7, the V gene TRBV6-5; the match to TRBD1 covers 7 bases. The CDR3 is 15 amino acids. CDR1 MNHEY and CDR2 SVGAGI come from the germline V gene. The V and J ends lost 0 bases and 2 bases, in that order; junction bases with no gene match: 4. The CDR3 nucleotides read TGTGCCAGCAGTTACTCGACAGGGACAACCTACGAGCAGTACTTC. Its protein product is CASSYSTGTTYEQYF.

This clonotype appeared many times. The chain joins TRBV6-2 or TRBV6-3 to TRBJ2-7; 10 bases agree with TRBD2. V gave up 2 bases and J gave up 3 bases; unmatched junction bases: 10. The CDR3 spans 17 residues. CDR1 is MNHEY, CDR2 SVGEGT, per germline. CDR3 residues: CASSYGGLAREIYEQYF. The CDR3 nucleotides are TGTGCCAGCAGTTACGGGGGACTAGCGCGGGAGATCTACGAGCAGTACTTC.

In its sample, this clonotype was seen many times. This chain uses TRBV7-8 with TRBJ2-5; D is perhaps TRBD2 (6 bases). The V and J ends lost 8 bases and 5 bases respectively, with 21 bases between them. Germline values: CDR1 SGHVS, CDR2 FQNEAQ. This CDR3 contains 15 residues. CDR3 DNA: TGTGCCAGCTGTCGGAGGGGCATAGGTTGGGAGACCCAGTACTTC. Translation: CASCRRGIGWETQYF.

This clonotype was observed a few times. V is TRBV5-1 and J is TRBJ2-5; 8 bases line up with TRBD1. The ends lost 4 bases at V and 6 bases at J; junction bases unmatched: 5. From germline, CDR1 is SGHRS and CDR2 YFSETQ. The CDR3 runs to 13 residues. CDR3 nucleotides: TGCGCCAGCAGCCCCCAGGGGGCTCAGACCCAGTACTTC. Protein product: CASSPQGAQTQYF.

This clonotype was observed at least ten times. CDR3 sequence (DNA): TGTGCCAGCAGGGTACTAGCGGGGTCGAACACCGGGGAGCTGTTTTTT. Translation gives CASRVLAGSNTGELFF. This chain uses TRBV27 with TRBJ2-2; TRBD2 matches 10 bases. Germline V gene data show CDR1 as MNHEY and CDR2 as SMNVEV (reference sequence). V shed 6 bases and J 0 bases; nucleotides not matched to a gene: 4. The CDR3 covers 16 residues.

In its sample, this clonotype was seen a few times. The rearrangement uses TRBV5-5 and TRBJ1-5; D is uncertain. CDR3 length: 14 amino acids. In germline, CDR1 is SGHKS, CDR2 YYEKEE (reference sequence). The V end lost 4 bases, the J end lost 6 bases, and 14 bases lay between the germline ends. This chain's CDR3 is CASSPTVLTQPQHF. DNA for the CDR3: TGTGCCAGCAGCCCTACAGTTTTGACTCAGCCCCAGCATTTT.

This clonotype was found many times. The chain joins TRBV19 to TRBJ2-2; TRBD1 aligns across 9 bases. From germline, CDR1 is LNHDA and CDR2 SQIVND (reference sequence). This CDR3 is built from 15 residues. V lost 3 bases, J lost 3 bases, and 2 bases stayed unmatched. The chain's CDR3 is CASSIGDRDTGELFF. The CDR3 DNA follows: TGTGCCAGTAGTATTGGGGACAGGGACACCGGGGAGCTGTTTTTT.